Listed below are T cell receptor beta chains from one sample, sequenced in a study of long-term antiretroviral therapy in people with HIV. The repertoire was sequenced with immunoSEQ multiplex PCR; TCRdb's copy has only in-frame clones and lacks some. Of some 19,000 clones listed, 70% to 85% are singletons. Sample: unsorted PBMCs, taken 0.9 years after starting antiretroviral therapy. Receptors originate from a man aged 18 to 30 with HIV. The CDR3 runs from the conserved cysteine through the conserved F or W. Clone size is stated in some rows and not others, as once, few, many or a class when expanded.

TRBJ1-1,TRBV7-3,.,CASSSTGGQTEAFF
TRBJ2-5,TRBV28,.,CASSFEGIETQYF
TRBJ2-1,TRBV6-5,.,CASRPTGGPNNEQFF
TRBJ1-5,TRBV6-1,.,CASSASGTGGQPQHF
TRBJ1-2,TRBV7-9,.,CASSQGPTDGYTF
TRBJ2-1,TRBV5-4,.,CASSAGGLNEQFF
TRBJ1-1,TRBV30,.,CAWRLRGRGGTEAFF
TRBJ2-1,TRBV10-2,.,CASSEYPSGYNEQFF
TRBJ2-2,TRBV9,.,CASSPNPGELFF
TRBJ1-6,TRBV28,.,CASSRIGPAAYNSPLHF
TRBJ1-1,TRBV28,.,CASIMTGGPPLF
TRBJ1-4,TRBV28,.,CATAQRTAEKLFF
TRBJ1-2,TRBV5-4,once,CASTFWTGYYGYTF
TRBJ2-1,TRBV5-6,.,CASSFRVANEQFF
TRBJ1-3,TRBV4-1,few,CASSQPREGNTIYF
TRBJ1-1,TRBV7-2,.,CASSLVLEGWGSGAFF
TRBJ2-7,TRBV9,.,CASSVGGGGPYEQYF
TRBJ1-2,TRBV18,.,CASSYGEVEGYTF
TRBJ2-5,TRBV6-1,.,CASSEAKGPAWETQYF
TRBJ2-2,TRBV28,.,CASSFFTSAGELFF
TRBJ2-3,TRBV11-2,.,CASSLSGAFTDTQYF
TRBJ2-2,TRBV9,few,CASSVATGAGELFF
TRBJ1-2,TRBV2,few,CASRGTENYGYTF
TRBJ2-3,TRBV7-8,.,CASRPLAVSTDTQYF
TRBJ2-5,TRBV5-4,.,CASSLFGTGGRETQYF
TRBJ1-6,TRBV7-9,few,CASSLDSSPLHF
TRBJ1-5,TRBV11-2,.,CASSFGNQPQHF
TRBJ1-3,TRBV28,.,CASSTGSQDGNTIYF
TRBJ2-3,TRBV6-5,.,CASSPSGEADTQYF
TRBJ1-2,TRBV6-5,.,CASQKGDNYGYTF
TRBJ2-3,TRBV29-1,.,CSVGGRTSTDTQYF
TRBJ2-5,TRBV13,once,CASSIGRGVETQYF
TRBJ2-4,TRBV5-1,.,CASSLDHLVSAQNVAKNIQYF
TRBJ1-5,TRBV2,.,CASSEVYVSNQPQHF
TRBJ1-4,TRBV10-3,.,CAISAGDAGLEKLFF
TRBJ2-7,TRBV27,once,CASSLSQGPSYEQYF
TRBJ2-1,TRBV11-2,.,CASSTPTGYNEQFF
TRBJ2-2,TRBV19,once,CASSLRGPGQASAGELFF
TRBJ1-2,TRBV5-4,.,CASSLGDRGQLGYTF
TRBJ2-7,TRBV11-2,.,CASSPQSTGVPYEQYF
TRBJ2-5,TRBV30,.,CAWSVGGETQYF
TRBJ1-1,TRBV6-5,.,CASRGTGGFGTEAFF
TRBJ2-1,TRBV4-1,.,CASTNLNEQFF
TRBJ1-5,TRBV28,once,CASSLLRGVKSQPQHF